The T cell receptor (beta chain) described here comes from a study of Ad26.COV2.S vaccination and SARS-CoV-2 variants. Study in general: Once, or twice with 56 days between doses, Ad26.COV2.S was given intramuscularly.

The method was immunoSEQ multiplex PCR; TCRdb's version includes in-frame clones alone and lacks a portion of them. The sample lists approximately 450,000 clones; around 90% were seen once. A remark on this clone: As yet, its antigen is unknown.

Study-wide points: Similar non-spike TCR breadth was observed in recipients of vaccine and of placebo. Substantial breadth was reported for post-vaccination spike-specific CD8+ and CD4+ T cells.

The CDR3 contains 12 residues. Trimming cost V 3 bases and J 7 bases, with 10 bases left between them. CDR1 and CDR2 (germline): SQVTM, ANQGSEA. Documented treatment: about 20 received Ad26.COV2.S at low or high dose, single or two shots; roughly 5 received placebo; per-sample allocation not given. It was on day 63 after the first vaccine or placebo injection that samples were taken. The donor was a Boston adult aged 18-55 years. This specimen was peripheral blood, taken in a trial of Ad26.COV2.S vaccine versus placebo. The TCR originated in a person aged 18 to 65 who received the Ad26.COV2.S COVID-19 vaccine or a placebo. This chain links TRBV29-1 with TRBJ2-1; D unclear. The CDR3 region is CSVEVPVNEQFF. CDR3 DNA: TGCAGCGTTGAGGTCCCCGTTAATGAGCAGTTCTTC.